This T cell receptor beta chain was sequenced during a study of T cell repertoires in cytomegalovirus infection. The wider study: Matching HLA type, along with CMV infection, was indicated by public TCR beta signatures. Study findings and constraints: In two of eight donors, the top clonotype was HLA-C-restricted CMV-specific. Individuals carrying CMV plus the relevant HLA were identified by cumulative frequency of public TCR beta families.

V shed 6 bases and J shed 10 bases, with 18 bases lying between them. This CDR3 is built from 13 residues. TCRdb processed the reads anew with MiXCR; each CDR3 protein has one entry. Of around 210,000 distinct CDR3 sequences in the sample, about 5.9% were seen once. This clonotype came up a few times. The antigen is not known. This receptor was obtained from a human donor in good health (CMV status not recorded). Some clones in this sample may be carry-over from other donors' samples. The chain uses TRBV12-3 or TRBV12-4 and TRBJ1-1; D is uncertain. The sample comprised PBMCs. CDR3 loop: CASRSAVFLRAFF. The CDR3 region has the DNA TGTGCCAGCAGATCGGCCGTTTTCCTGCGAGCTTTCTTT.